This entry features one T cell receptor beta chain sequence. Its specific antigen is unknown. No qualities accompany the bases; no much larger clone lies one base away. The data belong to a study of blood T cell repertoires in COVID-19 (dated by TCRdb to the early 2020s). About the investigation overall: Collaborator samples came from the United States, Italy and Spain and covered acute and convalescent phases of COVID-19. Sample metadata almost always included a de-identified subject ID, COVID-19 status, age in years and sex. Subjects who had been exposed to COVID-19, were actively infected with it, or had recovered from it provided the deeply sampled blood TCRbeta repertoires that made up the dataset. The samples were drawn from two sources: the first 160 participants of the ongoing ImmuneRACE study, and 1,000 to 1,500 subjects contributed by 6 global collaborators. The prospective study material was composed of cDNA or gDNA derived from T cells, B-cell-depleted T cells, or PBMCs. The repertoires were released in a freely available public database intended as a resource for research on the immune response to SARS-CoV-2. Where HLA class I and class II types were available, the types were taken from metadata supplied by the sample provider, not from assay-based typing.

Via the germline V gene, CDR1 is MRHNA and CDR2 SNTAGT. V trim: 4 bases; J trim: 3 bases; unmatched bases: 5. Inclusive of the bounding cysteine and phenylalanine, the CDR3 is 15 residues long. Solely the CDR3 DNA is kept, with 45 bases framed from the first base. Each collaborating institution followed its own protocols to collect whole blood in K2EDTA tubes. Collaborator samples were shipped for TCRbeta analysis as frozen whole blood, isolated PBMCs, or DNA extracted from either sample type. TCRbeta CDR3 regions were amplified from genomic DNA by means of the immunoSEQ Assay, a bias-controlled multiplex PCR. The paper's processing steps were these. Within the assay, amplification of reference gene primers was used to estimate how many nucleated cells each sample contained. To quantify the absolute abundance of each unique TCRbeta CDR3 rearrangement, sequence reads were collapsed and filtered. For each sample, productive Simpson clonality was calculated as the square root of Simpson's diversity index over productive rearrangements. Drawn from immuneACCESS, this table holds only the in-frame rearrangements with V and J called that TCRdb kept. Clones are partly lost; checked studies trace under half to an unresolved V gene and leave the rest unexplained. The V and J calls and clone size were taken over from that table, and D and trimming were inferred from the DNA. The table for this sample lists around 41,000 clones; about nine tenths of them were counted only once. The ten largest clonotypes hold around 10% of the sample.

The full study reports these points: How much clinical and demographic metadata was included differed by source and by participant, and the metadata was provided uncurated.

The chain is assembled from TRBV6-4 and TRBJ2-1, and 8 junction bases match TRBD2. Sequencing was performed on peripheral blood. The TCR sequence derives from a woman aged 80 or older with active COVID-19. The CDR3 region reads CASSVELADYNEQFF. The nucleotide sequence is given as TGTGCCAGCAGTGTGGAACTAGCGGACTACAATGAGCAGTTCTTC.